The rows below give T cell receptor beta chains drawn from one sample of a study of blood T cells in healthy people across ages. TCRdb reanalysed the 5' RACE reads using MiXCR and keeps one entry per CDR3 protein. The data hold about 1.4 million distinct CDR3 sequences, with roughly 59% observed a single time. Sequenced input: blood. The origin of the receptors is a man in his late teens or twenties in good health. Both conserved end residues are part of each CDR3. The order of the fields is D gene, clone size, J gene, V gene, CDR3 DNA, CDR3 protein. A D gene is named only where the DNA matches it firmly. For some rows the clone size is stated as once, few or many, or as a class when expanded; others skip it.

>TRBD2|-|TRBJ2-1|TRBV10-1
TGCGCCAGCAGTGGGACTAGCGGGGGGTTCTCCTTTAATGAGCAGTTCTTC
CASSGTSGGFSFNEQFF
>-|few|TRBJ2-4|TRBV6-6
TGTGCCAGCAAGGTGGACTTAGCCAAAAACATTCAGTACTTC
CASKVDLAKNIQYF
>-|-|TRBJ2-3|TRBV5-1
TGCGCCAGCTCAGCGAGGAGGGCTTTTAACACAGATACGCAGTATTTT
CASSARRAFNTDTQYF
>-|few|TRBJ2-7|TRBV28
TGTGCCAGTGTTTCAGGGACCAGGAACGAGCAGTACTTC
CASVSGTRNEQYF
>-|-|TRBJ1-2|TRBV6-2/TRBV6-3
TGTGCCAGCAGTTACCGGGGGCGCGGATATGGCTACACCTTC
CASSYRGRGYGYTF
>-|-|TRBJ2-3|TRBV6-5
TGTGCCAGCAGTTACTCGTTGGCAGGGAGTACAGATACGCAGTATTTT
CASSYSLAGSTDTQYF
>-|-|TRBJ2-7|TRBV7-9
TGTGCCAGCAGCTTTATCAGGGACTACGAGCAGTACTTC
CASSFIRDYEQYF
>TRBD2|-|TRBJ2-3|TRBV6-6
TGTGCCACACAGCGGGGGGGCTCGACAGATACGCAGTATTTT
CATQRGGSTDTQYF
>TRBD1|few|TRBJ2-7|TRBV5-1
TGCGCCAGCGCTTACCGGGACAGGGCCTACGAGCAGTACTTC
CASAYRDRAYEQYF
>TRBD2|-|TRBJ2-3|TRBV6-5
TGTGCCAGCAGTTACCGAGCGGGACCCTTAACTAGCACAGATACGCAGTATTTT
CASSYRAGPLTSTDTQYF
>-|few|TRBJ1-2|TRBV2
TGTGCCAGCAGCCTTGATGGAGCCGACTATGGCTACACCTTC
CASSLDGADYGYTF
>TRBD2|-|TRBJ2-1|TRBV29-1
TGCAGCGTTGTAGGGAGCGGGGCATTTAATGAGCAGTTCTTC
CSVVGSGAFNEQFF
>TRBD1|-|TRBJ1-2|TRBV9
TGTGCCAGCAGCGTAGCCTCTTGGGGACAGGGGGTTTATGGCTACACCTTC
CASSVASWGQGVYGYTF
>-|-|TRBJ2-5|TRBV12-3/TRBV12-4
TGTGCCAGCAGTTTAAGGGCAGGGAAAGAGACCCAGTACTTC
CASSLRAGKETQYF
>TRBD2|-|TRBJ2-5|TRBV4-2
TGTGCCAGCAGCCAAGAACTGGCTAGCGGGAGTTATAATGAGCAGTACTTC
CASSQELASGSYNEQYF
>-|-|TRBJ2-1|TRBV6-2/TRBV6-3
TGTGCCAGCAGAGCAACCAGCTCCTACAATGAGCAGTTCTTC
CASRATSSYNEQFF
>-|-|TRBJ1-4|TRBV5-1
TGCGCCAGCCGGAGGTACGGTGCAACTAATGAAAAACTGTTTTTT
CASRRYGATNEKLFF
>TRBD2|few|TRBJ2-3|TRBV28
TGTGCCAGCAGTTTAGCGGGGGGGCTTTCCGATACGCAGTATTTT
CASSLAGGLSDTQYF
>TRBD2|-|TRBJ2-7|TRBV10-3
TGTGCCATCCGCCTAGCGGGAACCTACGAGCAGTACTTC
CAIRLAGTYEQYF
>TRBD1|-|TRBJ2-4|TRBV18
TGTGCCAGCTCACCCGGCTCCGGACAGGGAGCTAGCATTCAGTACTTC
CASSPGSGQGASIQYF
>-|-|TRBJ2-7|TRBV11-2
TGTGCCAGCAGCATAGGCAGGACAGACTCCTACGAGCAGTACTTC
CASSIGRTDSYEQYF
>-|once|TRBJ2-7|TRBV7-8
TGTGCCAGCAGCTTAGCGTATTCACAGTTCAGGGATACCCAGTACTTC
CASSLAYSQFRDTQYF
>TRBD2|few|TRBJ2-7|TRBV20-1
TGCAGTGCTAGAGATGGTGGGAGGGCCGGGTACGAGCAGTACTTC
CSARDGGRAGYEQYF
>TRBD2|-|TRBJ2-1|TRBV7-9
TGTGCCAGCACCCAAAGCGGGGAACCCTTAAAGCAGTTCTTC
CASTQSGEPLKQFF
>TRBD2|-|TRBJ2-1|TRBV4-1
TGCGCCAGCAGCCACCCCCAGACTAGCGTTTACAATGAGCAGTTCTTC
CASSHPQTSVYNEQFF
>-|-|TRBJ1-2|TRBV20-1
TGCAGTGCTCTCAGGGCCCAAGGCTACACCTTC
CSALRAQGYTF
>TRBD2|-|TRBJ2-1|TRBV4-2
TGTGCCAGCAGCCAAGATTTGGGGGGGTCCCTCAATGAGCAGTTCTTC
CASSQDLGGSLNEQFF
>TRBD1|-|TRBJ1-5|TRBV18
TGTGCCAGCTCACCCGGGACAGGAACACTAGCAGATCAGCCCCAGCATTTT
CASSPGTGTLADQPQHF
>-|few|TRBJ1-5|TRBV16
TGTGCCAGCAGCCAATCGTACAGCCGCAATCAGCCCCAGCATTTT
CASSQSYSRNQPQHF
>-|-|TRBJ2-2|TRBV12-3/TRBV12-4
TGTGCCAGCAGTTTACTGGGTCCCGGGGAGCTGTTTTTT
CASSLLGPGELFF
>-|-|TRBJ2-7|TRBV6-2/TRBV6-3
TGTGCCAGCAGCTGGTGGTCCTCCTACGAGCAGTACTTC
CASSWWSSYEQYF
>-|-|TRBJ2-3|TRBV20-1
TGCAGTGCTTATAGGACAGATACGCAGTATTTT
CSAYRTDTQYF
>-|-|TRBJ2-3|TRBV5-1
TGTGCCAGCCGGGGGCTAAGCACAGATACGCAGTATTTT
CASRGLSTDTQYF
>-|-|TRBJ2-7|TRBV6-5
TGTGCCAGCAGTTACACCCAAACCGGCTACGAGCAGTACTTC
CASSYTQTGYEQYF
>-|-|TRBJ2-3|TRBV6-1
TGTGCCAGCAGTGATTCGGTGCACCGCACAGATACGCAGTATTTT
CASSDSVHRTDTQYF
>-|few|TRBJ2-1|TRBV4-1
TGCGCCAGCAGCCAAGCCCAGGACCAGGTCTACAATGAGCAGTTCTTC
CASSQAQDQVYNEQFF
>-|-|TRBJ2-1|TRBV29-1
TGCAGCGTCCCAGGAGGCGGTCGTGGGCAGTTCTTC
CSVPGGGRGQFF
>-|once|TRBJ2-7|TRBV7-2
TGTGCCAGCAGCCCCCAGTGGGGGTCCTACGAGCAGTACTTC
CASSPQWGSYEQYF
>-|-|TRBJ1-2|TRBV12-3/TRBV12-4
TGTGCCAGCAGCCCGGGTCTCTACTACACCTTC
CASSPGLYYTF
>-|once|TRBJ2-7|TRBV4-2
TGTGCCAGCAGCCAGCCCCCGGGGAGGTGGGAGCAGTACTTC
CASSQPPGRWEQYF
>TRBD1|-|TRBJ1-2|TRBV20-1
TGCAGTGCTAGTGGGGGCAGGGGGCGAAACTACTATGGCTACACCTTC
CSASGGRGRNYYGYTF
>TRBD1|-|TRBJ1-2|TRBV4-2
TGTGCCAGCAGCCAAAGTCCCGGGACAGGGTTGGTTGGCTACACCTTC
CASSQSPGTGLVGYTF
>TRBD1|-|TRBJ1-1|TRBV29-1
TGCAGCGTAAGGCCCATACAGGGGACCACTGAAGCTTTCTTT
CSVRPIQGTTEAFF
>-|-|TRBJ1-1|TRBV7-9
TGTGCCAGCAGCTTACCAGGGTACGCTGAAGCTTTCTTT
CASSLPGYAEAFF
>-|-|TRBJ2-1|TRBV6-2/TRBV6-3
TGTGCCAGCAGTTCCCCAGGGACTGAGCAGTTCTTC
CASSSPGTEQFF
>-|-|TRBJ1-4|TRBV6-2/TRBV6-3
TGTGCCAGCAGCCCTCTTCGGCCCACAGGGAAGGGTGAAAAACTGTTTTTT
CASSPLRPTGKGEKLFF
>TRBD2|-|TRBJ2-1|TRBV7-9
TGTGCCAGCAGCCTGACTAGCATCCATGAGCAGTTCTTC
CASSLTSIHEQFF
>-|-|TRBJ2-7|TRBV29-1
TGCAGCGTTGAAGTAAGTCTGCCCCACGAGCAGTACTTC
CSVEVSLPHEQYF
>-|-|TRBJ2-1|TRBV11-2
TGTGCCAGCAACAGGGGGGGCGAACATAATGAGCAGTTCTTC
CASNRGGEHNEQFF
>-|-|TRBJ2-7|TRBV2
TGTGCCAGCACCCTAGCTCAATCCTACGAGCAGTACTTC
CASTLAQSYEQYF
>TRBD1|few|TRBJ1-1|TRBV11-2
TGTGCCAGCAGCCACTCGACAGGGCACGGAACTGAAGCTTTCTTT
CASSHSTGHGTEAFF
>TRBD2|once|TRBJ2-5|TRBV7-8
TGTGCCAGCAGCTTAGCGAGAGGACTAGCGGGGCCCCAAGAGACCCAGTACTTC
CASSLARGLAGPQETQYF
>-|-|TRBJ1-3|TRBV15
TGTGCCACCAGCAGAGATCCCCCCCCGGATACGGGGAGCTCTGGAAACACCATATATTTT
CATSRDPPPDTGSSGNTIYF
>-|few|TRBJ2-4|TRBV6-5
TGTGCCAGCAGTCCACCGGACAAAAACATTCAGTACTTC
CASSPPDKNIQYF
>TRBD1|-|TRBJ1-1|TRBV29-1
TGCAGCGTGGACAGGGAGGTGGGCACTGAAGCTTTCTTT
CSVDREVGTEAFF
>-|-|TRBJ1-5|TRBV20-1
TGCAGTGCTAGGCCCCTTAGCAATCAGCCCCAGCATTTT
CSARPLSNQPQHF
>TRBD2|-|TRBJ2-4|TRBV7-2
TGTGCCAGCAGCAACACGGGAGGGCCGCACATTCAGTACTTC
CASSNTGGPHIQYF
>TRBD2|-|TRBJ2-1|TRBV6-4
TGTGCCAGCAGTGATACGGCGGGAGGGCCTCGTGAGCAGTTCTTC
CASSDTAGGPREQFF